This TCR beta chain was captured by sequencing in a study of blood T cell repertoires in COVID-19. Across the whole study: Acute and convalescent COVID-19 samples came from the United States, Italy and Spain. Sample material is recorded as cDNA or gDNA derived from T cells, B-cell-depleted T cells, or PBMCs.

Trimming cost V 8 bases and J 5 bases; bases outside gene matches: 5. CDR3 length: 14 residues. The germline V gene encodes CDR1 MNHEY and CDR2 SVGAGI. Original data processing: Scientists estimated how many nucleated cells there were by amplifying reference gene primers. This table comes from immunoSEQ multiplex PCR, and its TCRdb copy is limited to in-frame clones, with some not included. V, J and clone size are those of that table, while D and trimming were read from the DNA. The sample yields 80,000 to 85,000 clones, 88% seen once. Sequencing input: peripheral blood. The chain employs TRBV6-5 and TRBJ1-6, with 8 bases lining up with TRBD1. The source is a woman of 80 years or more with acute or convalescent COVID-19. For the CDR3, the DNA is TGTGCCAGCGGACAGGGACAAAATAATTCACCCCTCCACTTT. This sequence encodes CASGQGQNNSPLHF.